The 30 T cell receptor beta chains listed next were all sequenced from one sample in a study of T cell responses to AZD1222 COVID-19 vaccine. The table came from immunoSEQ multiplex PCR; TCRdb's copy has only in-frame clones and leaves some out. This repertoire shows over 95,000 clones, roughly nine tenths found once; its top ten account for about 8.3%. The sample here was peripheral blood, taken 28 days after the second AZD1222 dose. These receptors all stem from an adult who received the AZD1222 COVID-19 vaccine.

The chain links TRBV5-6 to TRBJ1-5; 10 nucleotides align to TRBD1. CDR3 length equals 16 residues. With 4 bases clipped from V and 5 bases from J, the junction kept 9 bases outside the gene matches. Germline CDR1 is SGHDT and CDR2 is YYEEEE. The CDR3 sequence is CASSTRGQGRDQPQHF. The CDR3 nucleotides are TGTGCCAGCAGCACCCGGGGACAGGGGCGCGATCAGCCCCAGCATTTT.

The CDR3 here is CASSSPGLAGGLSYNEQFF. CDR3 coding DNA: TGTGCCAGCAGCTCCCCCGGTTTAGCGGGAGGCCTCTCCTACAATGAGCAGTTCTTC. The chain carries TRBV11-2 and TRBJ2-1; 10 bases are a match to TRBD2. CDR1 and CDR2 (germline): SGHAT, FQNNGV. The CDR3 loop spans 19 amino acids. The V segment lost 4 bases and the J segment 0 bases; nucleotides outside the gene matches: 12.

This chain connects TRBV24-1 to TRBJ2-1; 9 positions match TRBD1. Germline lookup yields CDR1 KGHDR and CDR2 SFDVKD. The CDR3 extends over 14 amino acids. The V gene end was trimmed by 5 bases and the J gene end by 7 bases; junction bases not matched to a gene: 5. The CDR3 nucleotides read TGTGCCACCAGTGGGGGACAGGGTGTGAATGAGCAGTTCTTC. The encoded protein is CATSGGQGVNEQFF.

The chain recombines TRBV5-4 with TRBJ2-1; 8 bases are a match to TRBD1. Germline values: CDR1 SGHNT, CDR2 YYREEE (reference sequence). This CDR3 is built from 15 residues. V was clipped by 4 bases and J by 9 bases; unmatched bases: 12. The CDR3 here is CASSTGGTQGGEQFF. The DNA for the CDR3 is TGTGCCAGCAGCACCGGCGGTACACAGGGGGGTGAGCAGTTCTTC.

The CDR3 DNA sequence: TGTGCCAGCAGCTTAGGTGGTAGTGCTGAAGCTTTCTTT. This sequence encodes CASSLGGSAEAFF. This chain joins TRBV7-8 and TRBJ1-1; D is unresolved. CDR3 length: 13 residues. Per the germline V gene, CDR1 is SGHVS and CDR2 is FQNEAQ. V gave up 1 base and J gave up 6 bases, with 9 bases separating them.

The chain couples TRBV29-1 to TRBJ2-2; D uncertain. Germline CDR1 SQVTM, CDR2 ANQGSEA. V was cut by 7 bases and J by 1 base, with 13 bases left in between. There are 14 residues in the CDR3. The DNA for the CDR3 is TGCAGCGCAAGGGCCCTTGAGAACACCGGGGAGCTGTTTTTT. It encodes CSARALENTGELFF.

The chain employs TRBV11-2 and TRBJ2-5; possible D gene TRBD2, 5 bases. Trimming took off 6 bases at V and 1 base at J, with 9 bases between the two ends. The germline V gene encodes CDR1 SGHAT and CDR2 FQNNGV. The CDR3 consists of 13 residues. CDR3 bases: TGTGCCAGCAGTCCGGGGTTCCAAGAGACCCAGTACTTC. Its translation is CASSPGFQETQYF.

This clone was observed many times. The genes are TRBV3-1 (or the pseudogene TRBV3-2) and TRBJ1-5; the D gene is possibly TRBD1 (5 bases). CDR1 is LGHDT and CDR2 is YNNKEL in the germline V gene (reference sequence). The CDR3 contains 14 residues. The V and J ends lost 6 bases and 7 bases respectively, with 16 bases between them. The CDR3 loop is CASSFQRDGQPQHF. CDR3 DNA sequence: TGTGCCAGCAGTTTTCAACGGGACGGCCAGCCCCAGCATTTT.

The V call is TRBV29-1, the J call TRBJ2-2; TRBD1 aligns across 10 bases. The CDR3 is 14 amino acids. The germline CDR1 and CDR2 sequences are SQVTM and ANQGSEA. V trimming: 6 bases; J trimming: 3 bases; junction bases outside the gene matches: 4. The CDR3 region has the DNA TGCAGCGTCCCGGGACAGGGGTACACCGGGGAGCTGTTTTTT. Residues: CSVPGQGYTGELFF.

The V call is TRBV6-5, the J call TRBJ2-2; TRBD1 matches at 9 bases. The CDR3 loop spans 15 amino acids. CDR1 MNHEY and CDR2 SVGAGI come from the germline V gene. The J segment lost 7 bases and the V segment lost 2 bases, leaving 5 bases of the junction unmatched. CDR3: CASSYGDRAIGELFF. The DNA of the CDR3 is TGTGCCAGCAGTTACGGGGACAGGGCGATCGGGGAGCTGTTTTTT.

This chain links TRBV24-1 with TRBJ2-1, with 10 bases identical to TRBD2. V lost 6 bases and J lost 2; bases outside the gene matches: 3. This CDR3 comprises 15 residues. In germline, CDR1 is KGHDR, CDR2 SFDVKD. The CDR3 DNA follows: TGTGCCACCAGTTTGACTAGCGGGCCCTACAATGAGCAGTTCTTC. Residues: CATSLTSGPYNEQFF.

This chain links TRBV4-1 with TRBJ1-4; 11 bases are shared with TRBD1. The CDR3 has 15 amino acids. Germline CDR1 MGHRA, CDR2 YSYEKL. Trimming cost V 3 bases and J 5 bases; bases outside gene matches: 2. CDR3 sequence reads: CASSQGQGVNEKLFF. The CDR3 DNA reads TGCGCCAGCAGCCAGGGACAGGGGGTGAATGAAAAACTGTTTTTT.

This sequence joins TRBV27 and TRBJ2-2, with TRBD2 matching over 7 bases. Germline assignment: CDR1 MNHEY and CDR2 SMNVEV (reference sequence). Germline trimming cut 2 bases from V and 4 bases from J; bases unmatched to any gene: 7. This CDR3 has 16 residues. CDR3 sequence (DNA): TGTGCCAGCAGTTTACTGGCGGGAGCGGGCACCGGGGAGCTGTTTTTT. Residues: CASSLLAGAGTGELFF.

The V gene is TRBV7-2, the J gene TRBJ2-1; the match to TRBD2 covers 10 bases. Germline CDR1 SGHTA, CDR2 FQGNSA. The CDR3 is 16 amino acids. The V and J ends lost 4 bases and 4 bases, in that order; junction bases with no gene match: 7. For the CDR3, the DNA is TGTGCCAGCAGCTCCGGACTAGCGGACAATTACAATGAGCAGTTCTTC. This translates into CASSSGLADNYNEQFF.

This chain joins TRBV28 and TRBJ1-4; 8 bases are a match to TRBD1. The CDR3 spans 15 residues. CDR1 is MDHEN and CDR2 is SYDVKM in the germline V gene. V lost 5 bases and J lost 3; bases outside the gene matches: 5. The CDR3 protein is CASSPPTGANEKLFF. DNA of the CDR3: TGTGCCAGCAGTCCTCCGACAGGGGCTAATGAAAAACTGTTTTTT. Looking up the rest from reference TRBV28 and TRBJ1-4 gives the full variable domain: DVKVTQSSRYLVKRTGEKVFLECVQDMDHENMFWYRQDPGLGLRLIYFSYDVKMKEKGDIPEGYSVSREKKERFSLILESASTNQTSMYLCASSPPTGANEKLFFGSGTQLSVL.

To note about this clone: The sample has other DNA sequences that encode this CDR3 too. The J gene is TRBJ2-7, the V gene TRBV9; 12 nucleotides align to TRBD1. V was clipped by 2 bases and J by 4 bases; unmatched bases: 1. Germline V gene lookup returns CDR1 SGDLS and CDR2 YYNGEE. This CDR3 spans 14 amino acids. In DNA form, the CDR3 reads TGTGCCAGCAGCGTGGGACAGGGGGCGTACGAGCAGTACTTC. It codes for CASSVGQGAYEQYF.

V and J are TRBV2 and TRBJ2-1; D gene ambiguous. Germline values: CDR1 SNHLY, CDR2 FYNNEI. CDR3 length: 11 residues. V lost 7 bases and J lost 9, with 10 bases in between. The DNA of the CDR3 is TGTGCCAGCATGTACCAGAGTGAGCAGTTCTTC. Translated: CASMYQSEQFF. The full variable domain, rest sourced from reference TRBV2 and TRBJ2-1, is EPEVTQTPSHQVTQMGQEVILRCVPISNHLYFYWYRQILGQKVEFLVSFYNNEISEKSEIFDDQFSVERPDGSNFTLKIRSTKLEDSAMYFCASMYQSEQFFGPGTRLTVL.

The gene calls are TRBV7-9 and TRBJ1-1; 7 nucleotides match TRBD1. Germline lookup yields CDR1 SEHNR and CDR2 FQNEAQ (reference sequence). The CDR3 is 15 residues long. The V segment lost 5 bases and the J segment 2 bases; nucleotides outside the gene matches: 8. CDR3 sequence: CASSPHRGRNTEAFF. CDR3 DNA: TGTGCCAGCAGCCCACACAGGGGCAGAAACACTGAAGCTTTCTTT.

The gene calls are TRBV18 and TRBJ2-7; D may be TRBD2 (5 bases). The CDR3 spans 13 residues. V was cut by 3 bases and J by 7 bases, with 13 bases left in between. Per germline, CDR1 KGHSH and CDR2 LQKENI. CDR3: CASSPVGVREQYF. CDR3 DNA sequence: TGTGCCAGCTCACCTGTGGGAGTCCGGGAGCAGTACTTC. Full variable domain (outside the CDR3, taken from reference TRBV18 and TRBJ2-7): NAGVMQNPRHLVRRRGQEARLRCSPMKGHSHVYWYRQLPEEGLKFMVYLQKENIIDESGMPKERFSAEFPKEGPSILRIQQVVRGDSAAYFCASSPVGVREQYFGPGTRLTVT.

V gene TRBV7-2 combines with J gene TRBJ1-1; perhaps TRBD1 as D (5 bases). The V and J ends lost 6 bases and 2 bases respectively, with 10 bases between them. CDR1 is SGHTA, CDR2 FQGNSA, per germline. This CDR3 contains 13 residues. The CDR3 region has the DNA TGTGCCAGCAGTACACAGGAAAACACTGAAGCTTTCTTT. Its translation: CASSTQENTEAFF.

CDR3 region: CSASKESTEAFF. CDR3 in DNA: TGCAGTGCTAGTAAGGAATCCACTGAAGCTTTCTTT. The chain is built from TRBV20-1 and TRBJ1-1; D is undetermined. This CDR3 region has 12 residues. Germline V gene lookup returns CDR1 DFQATT and CDR2 SNEGSKA (reference sequence). V shed 3 bases and J shed 4 bases, with 9 bases lying between them.

The V and J genes are TRBV4-1 and TRBJ2-1; unclear D gene. V was cut by 2 bases and J by 2 bases, with 10 bases left in between. There are 15 residues in the CDR3. CDR1 MGHRA and CDR2 YSYEKL come from the germline V gene. The CDR3 DNA follows: TGCGCCAGCAGCCAACAGGATTACGCCTACAATGAGCAGTTCTTC. This gives the protein CASSQQDYAYNEQFF.

The chain links TRBV23-1 to TRBJ1-5, with 7 bases fitting TRBD1. TRBV23-1 is flagged as an ORF with uncertain function. V dropped 4 bases and J dropped 6; count of bases not matched to a gene: 9. CDR3 size: 15 residues. The CDR3: CASSRLTGNSQPQHF. In DNA form, the CDR3 reads TGCGCCAGCAGTCGATTGACAGGGAATTCTCAGCCCCAGCATTTT.

This clone has a handful of counts. The V call is TRBV6-1, the J call TRBJ1-5; D gene unclear. The CDR3 loop spans 14 amino acids. Germline CDR1 reads MNHNS; CDR2 reads SASEGT. V was pared by 2 bases and J by 0 bases, with 5 bases between. CDR3 in DNA: TGTGCCAGCAGTGAACGGTATAGCAATCAGCCCCAGCATTTT. It encodes CASSERYSNQPQHF.

This chain uses TRBV6-5 with TRBJ1-5, with 7 positions matching TRBD1. The J segment lost 12 bases and the V segment lost 6 bases, leaving 5 bases of the junction unmatched. This CDR3 has 11 residues. The V gene's germline CDR1 is MNHEY and CDR2 SVGAGI. Here the CDR3 DNA reads TGTGCCAGCAGACTTGACAGGGACCAGCATTTT. Translation gives CASRLDRDQHF.

The chain employs TRBV5-4 and TRBJ2-5; D may correspond to TRBD1 or TRBD2 (5 bases each). Germline CDR1 is SGHNT and CDR2 is YYREEE (reference sequence). Trimming removed 4 bases at V and 4 bases at J, with 14 bases between. The CDR3 sequence is 14 residues long. CDR3 sequence: CASSPGMGRETQYF. In DNA form, the CDR3 reads TGTGCCAGCAGCCCCGGGATGGGACGAGAGACCCAGTACTTC.

The chain uses TRBV10-2 and TRBJ2-2; 11 bases map to TRBD2. CDR1 and CDR2 (germline): WSHSY, SAAADI. The CDR3 has 16 amino acids. V shed 7 bases, J shed 5 bases, and the junction held 9 bases outside the gene matches. Here the CDR3 DNA reads TGCGCCAGCACCCCGAGGGGACTAGCGGAAACCGGGGAGCTGTTTTTT. Its protein is CASTPRGLAETGELFF.

The rearrangement joins TRBV18 to TRBJ2-3, with TRBD1 identical over 10 bases. V dropped 0 bases and J dropped 3; count of bases not matched to a gene: 6. Looked up from germline, CDR1 is KGHSH and CDR2 is LQKENI. The CDR3 is 17 residues long. The CDR3 protein is CASSPPTGGRRTDTQYF. The CDR3 nucleotides read TGTGCCAGCTCACCACCGACAGGGGGCCGAAGGACAGATACGCAGTATTTT.

CDR3 nucleotides: TGCAGCGTTGAGTTAGGTCGACGTGAGACCCAGTACTTC. Amino acid sequence: CSVELGRRETQYF. V usage is TRBV29-1 and J usage is TRBJ2-5; unclear D gene. CDR3 length equals 13 residues. Per germline, CDR1 SQVTM and CDR2 ANQGSEA. Trimming stripped 3 bases from V and 5 bases from J, with 13 bases between.

This rearrangement joins TRBV5-1 to TRBJ1-6, with D tentatively TRBD1 (5 bases). The CDR3 is 14 amino acids. Per germline, CDR1 SGHRS and CDR2 YFSETQ. V was pared by 4 bases and J by 6 bases, with 11 bases between. CDR3 bases: TGCGCCAGCAGCCAAGGGGACGTTAATTCACCCCTCCACTTT. This sequence encodes CASSQGDVNSPLHF.